The sequence of this TCR beta chain was determined in a study of shared clonotypes between healthy human individuals (dated by TCRdb to 2018 to 2021). At the level of the whole study: The cohort included three men and a couple of women between 18 and 49 years of age. For each donor, three plates each were used for CD4 naive and CD4 memory, two plates were used for CD8 naive, and one plate was used for CD8 memory. To estimate repertoire size and how much clonotypes are shared between individuals, the study performed deep sequencing of blood TCR repertoires from about 5 healthy adults. To increase sequencing depth and limit assay-specific biases, different laboratories used diverse techniques to prepare libraries and sequence TCR repertoires. Between about 0.94 and 8.9 billion PBMCs per donor were obtained by leukapheresis.

Notes on this clone: No antigen is known for it. No much larger clone is present one base from it, and per-base qualities are unavailable.

Using the deep immunoSEQ assay, TCR CDR3 regions were amplified from genomic DNA by multiplex PCR. For each cell subset, the extracted genomic DNA was distributed evenly across all wells of several immunoSEQ 96-well plates, and each plate served as one replicate. For sorted subsets, approximately 200 ng of genomic DNA, equivalent to roughly 33,000 T cell genomes, went into each replicate PCR. Purified libraries were measured with a Qubit 3.0 fluorometer, size-checked on a Bioanalyzer 2100, and measured again with the KAPA Library Quantification kit. Each immunoSEQ 96-well plate was sequenced on its own single-read 150-cycle Illumina NextSeq 550 flow cell. The original methods were these. The immunoSEQ output contained only junctional sequences without quality scores, so filtering could not match that applied to full-length reads. Sequences were annotated with PyIR, a Python wrapper for IgBLAST v1.9, and V/J genes and CDR3 were assigned using IMGT germline references. Any read was removed if the V/J assignment was weak (E-value above 1e-6), the CDR3 was missing, or the read contained stop codons, out-of-frame junctions, or ambiguous translated residues. V3J clonotypes were defined as sequences sharing the same inferred V gene, J gene, and CDR3 amino acid sequence. The percentage overlap between two repertoires was calculated by dividing the number of shared unique clonotypes by the size of the smaller repertoire. Richness of each repertoire was evaluated using RTK rarefaction, the Chao1 estimator, and Recon v2.1 estimates of unobserved clonotypes. OLGA was used to compute generation probabilities for all TCRbeta clonotypes that the gDNA method yielded from a few donors. TCRdb limited this immuneACCESS table to in-frame rearrangements with V and J called. A share of clones is missing; checked studies link under half to unresolved V genes, and the rest is unexplained. V, J and clone size reflect that table, while D and trimming were determined from the DNA. This sample holds about a million clones; 76% were observed only once. The ten largest clones add up to approximately 1.5% of the sample.

Paper-wide results and their limitations: Estimated clonotype richness was generally larger for naive than for memory subsets. Based on pairwise subsampling, the degree of clonotype sharing among donors was expected to be affected by sequencing depth. Compared with non-shared clonotypes, the clonotypes found in all four sorted-subset donors had higher generation probabilities. Even with the large sequencing depth, rarefaction of the sorted-subset datasets indicated that sequencing was incomplete. The small number of donors limited the genetic and exposure-history diversity represented. Sampling was limited to blood, and TCR repertoires in tissue likely differ from TCR repertoires in blood. Across a handful of donors, approximately 5% of naive CD4, 3% to 4% of naive CD8, 2.3% of memory CD4, and under 0.45% of memory CD8 clonotypes were shared.

The donors were healthy, HIV-negative adults with no recently reported acute infections or vaccinations. Every donor was a Caucasian adult residing in Nashville, Tennessee, USA. CD4+ T cells were enriched by magnetic negative selection; naive cells were then positively selected on CD45RA, and the negative fraction formed the memory subset. After blood collection by leukapheresis, PBMCs were isolated using Ficoll-Histopaque density gradient centrifugation and then cryopreserved in the vapor phase of liquid nitrogen. Purity and quantity of every magnetically sorted T cell population were checked by analytical flow cytometry. From each sorted fraction, genomic DNA was isolated and quantified by UV absorbance on a Nanodrop 2000c. The sequenced material came from memory CD4+ T cells sorted from blood. The cell subset or site label, read with the paper, signifies: CD45RA-negative fraction. The receptor was isolated from a man between 18 and 35 years old in good health.

Here the CDR3 is given as CAWSGARPDQPQHF. The nucleotide sequence reads as follows: TGTGCCTGGAGTGGCGCCCGGCCCGATCAGCCCCAGCATTTT. The chain employs TRBV30 and TRBJ1-5, with no confident D gene call. The CDR3 spans 14 residues, from the cysteine through the phenylalanine. Only the CDR3 portion is preserved as DNA: 42 bases, with reading frame beginning at the first base. The germline V gene encodes CDR1 GTSNPN and CDR2 SVGIG (reference sequence). V loses 1 base of germline sequence and J loses 5 bases, and the interval between the two ends is 12 bases.